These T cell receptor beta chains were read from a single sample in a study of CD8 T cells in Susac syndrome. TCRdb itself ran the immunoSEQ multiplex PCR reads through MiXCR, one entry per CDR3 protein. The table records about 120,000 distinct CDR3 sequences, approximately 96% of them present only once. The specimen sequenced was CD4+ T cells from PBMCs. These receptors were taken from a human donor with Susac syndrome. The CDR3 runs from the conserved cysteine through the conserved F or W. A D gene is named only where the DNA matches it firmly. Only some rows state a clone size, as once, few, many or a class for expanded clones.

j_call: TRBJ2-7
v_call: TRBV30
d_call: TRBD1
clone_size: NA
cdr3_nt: TGTGCCTGGTATCCGGGACAGGGACCCTACGAGCAGTACTTC
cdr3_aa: CAWYPGQGPYEQYF

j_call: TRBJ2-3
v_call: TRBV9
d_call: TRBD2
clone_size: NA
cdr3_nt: TGTGCCAGCAGCGTAGGTTTGGCGGGAGGACGCACAGATACGCAGTATTTT
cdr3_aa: CASSVGLAGGRTDTQYF

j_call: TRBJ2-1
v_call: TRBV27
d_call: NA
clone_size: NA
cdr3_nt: TGTGCCAGCAGGACTAGAGGTGTCAATGAGCAGTTCTTC
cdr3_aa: CASRTRGVNEQFF

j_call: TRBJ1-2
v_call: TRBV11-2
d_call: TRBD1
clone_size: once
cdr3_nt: TGTGCCAGCAGCTTAGATCGTCGGACAGGGGACTTCTACGCCTTC
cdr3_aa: CASSLDRRTGDFYAF

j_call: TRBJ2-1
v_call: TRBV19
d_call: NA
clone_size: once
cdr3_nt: TGTGCCAGTAGTTTGAGGAGTGAGCAGTTCTTC
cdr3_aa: CASSLRSEQFF

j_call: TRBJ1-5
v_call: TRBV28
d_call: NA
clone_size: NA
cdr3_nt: TGTGCCAGCAGTCGAAGAGGGATAGGCAATCAGCCCCAGCATTTT
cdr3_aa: CASSRRGIGNQPQHF

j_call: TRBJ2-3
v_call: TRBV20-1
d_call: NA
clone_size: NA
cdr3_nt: TGCAGTGCTAGGAACAGCGGGCCTGGGGATACGCAGTATTTT
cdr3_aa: CSARNSGPGDTQYF

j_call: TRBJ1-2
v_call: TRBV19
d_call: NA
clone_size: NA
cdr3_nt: TGTGCCAGTAGTTTTCGGACAGACCTTAACTATGGCTACACCTTC
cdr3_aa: CASSFRTDLNYGYTF

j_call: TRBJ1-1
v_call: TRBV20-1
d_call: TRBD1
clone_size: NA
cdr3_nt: TGCAGTGCTAGAGATCAGGGGACAGGGAGGGGCACTGAAGCTTTCTTT
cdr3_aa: CSARDQGTGRGTEAFF

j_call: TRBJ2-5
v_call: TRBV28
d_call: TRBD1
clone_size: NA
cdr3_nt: TGTGCCAGCAGTTCCCCCGGACAGGGCAACCAAGAGACCCAGTACTTC
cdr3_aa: CASSSPGQGNQETQYF

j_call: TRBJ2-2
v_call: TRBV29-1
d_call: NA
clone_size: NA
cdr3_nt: TGCAGCGCAGACAAGAACACCGGGGAGCTGTTTTTT
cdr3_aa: CSADKNTGELFF